The 19 T cell receptor beta chains reported below all come from one sample, sequenced in a study of regulatory T cells in long-lasting Graves disease. Time point noted: newly diagnosed GD, antithyroid drugs for less than 3 months. After RNA was extracted from PBMCs, the TCR library was made from it. To make TCR beta libraries, researchers used iRepertoire HTBI primers and Arm-PCR of CDR3 regions. TCRdb ran MiXCR on the multiplex PCR reads and lists one entry per CDR3 protein. The data show more than 400,000 distinct CDR3 sequences, with about 16% seen just once and more than 10% held by the top ten. Separately, the same data were catalogued under a study of T cells in Graves' hyperthyroidism and ophthalmopathy.

Sequenced material: peripheral blood mononuclear cells (PBMCs), taken at new diagnosis, from a patient treated with antithyroid drugs. The source is a man in his forties with Graves disease.

The sample holds many counts of this clonotype. The chain carries TRBV6-1 and TRBJ1-1; the D is unclear. V was shortened by 1 base and J by 10 bases, with 13 bases between the two germline ends. The CDR3 length is 13 residues. The germline V gene has CDR1 MNHNS and CDR2 SASEGT. The CDR3 sequence: CASSEDGGLGAFF. CDR3 nucleotide sequence: TGTGCCAGCAGTGAAGACGGAGGCCTCGGAGCTTTCTTT.

There are many counts of this clonotype. The CDR3 sequence is CASSLQRRDEKLFF. The CDR3 nucleotides read TGTGCCAGCAGTTTACAAAGAAGGGACGAAAAACTGTTTTTT. This chain connects TRBV27 to TRBJ1-4; weak D call: TRBD1 (5 bases). The V gene's germline CDR1 is MNHEY and CDR2 SMNVEV (reference sequence). Trimming removed 2 bases from V and 8 bases from J, with 12 bases in between. There are 14 residues in the CDR3. Combining the CDR3 with reference TRBV27 and TRBJ1-4 gives the whole variable domain EAQVTQNPRYLITVTGKKLTVTCSQNMNHEYMSWYRQDPGLGLRQIYYSMNVEVTDKGDVPEGYKVSRKEKRNFPLILESPSPNQTSLYFCASSLQRRDEKLFFGSGTQLSVL.

This clonotype was picked up many times. The chain recombines TRBV3-1 with TRBJ2-3; no clear D gene. V lost 2 bases and J lost 8, with 14 bases in between. The CDR3 is made up of 14 amino acids. The germline V gene encodes CDR1 LGHDT and CDR2 YNNKEL (reference sequence). For the CDR3, the DNA is TGTGCCAGCAGCCAATCTAAGGGCCCCGGTACGCAGTATTTT. This translates into CASSQSKGPGTQYF.

This clonotype has a count of ten or more. The chain is built from TRBV15 and TRBJ2-1; no firm D call. CDR3 length equals 14 residues. V was trimmed by 3 bases and J by 1 base, leaving 7 bases between them. Germline lookup yields CDR1 LNHNV and CDR2 YYDKDF (reference sequence). This CDR3 is CATSRRGSYNEQFF. For the CDR3, the DNA is TGTGCCACCAGCAGGCGTGGGTCCTACAATGAGCAGTTCTTC.

The sample holds many counts of this clonotype. This sequence joins TRBV20-1 and TRBJ2-5, with 11 nucleotides matching TRBD2. Germline assignment: CDR1 DFQATT and CDR2 SNEGSKA (reference sequence). With 0 bases clipped from V and 3 bases from J, the junction kept 6 bases outside the gene matches. The CDR3 spans 16 residues. The CDR3 loop is CSARDRILAGEETQYF. DNA of the CDR3: TGCAGTGCTAGAGATAGGATACTAGCGGGAGAAGAGACCCAGTACTTC.

This clonotype was counted many times. This chain links TRBV5-1 with TRBJ2-1, with a weak D call TRBD2 (6 bases). The V end lost 3 bases, the J end lost 9 bases, and 16 bases lay between the germline ends. Germline loops: CDR1 SGHRS, CDR2 YFSETQ. The CDR3 has 14 amino acids. CDR3 nucleotide sequence: TGCGCCAGCAGCTCCGGCTACGGGGGAGGTGAGCAGTTCTTC. This gives the protein CASSSGYGGGEQFF.

This clonotype was recorded many times. This chain links TRBV3-1 with TRBJ2-7; no definite D call. Looked up from germline, CDR1 is LGHDT and CDR2 is YNNKEL (reference sequence). The ends were cut back, 1 base at V and 0 bases at J, with 10 bases in the middle. There are 15 residues in the CDR3. The CDR3 here is CASSQGQYSSYEQYF. CDR3 nucleotide sequence: TGTGCCAGCAGCCAAGGGCAGTATAGCTCCTACGAGCAGTACTTC.

This clonotype was observed a handful of times. The CDR3 nucleotides are TGCAGTGCTAGGGACATTACCTCCTACAATGAGCAGTTCTTC. Translating gives CSARDITSYNEQFF. The chain couples TRBV20-1 to TRBJ2-1; TRBD1 might be the D (5 bases). The CDR3 sequence is 14 residues long. CDR1 and CDR2 (germline): DFQATT, SNEGSKA (reference sequence). The V and J ends lost 3 bases and 0 bases respectively, with 9 bases between them.

V usage is TRBV13 and J usage is TRBJ2-7, with D tentatively TRBD2 (6 bases). In germline, CDR1 is PRHDT, CDR2 FYEKMQ (reference sequence). The CDR3 runs 16 residues. V lost 5 bases, J lost 1 base, and 18 bases lay in between. The CDR3, as DNA: TGTGCCAGCAGCCCAACCCTTGCGGGACGGTCCTACGAGCAGTACTTC. Its protein product is CASSPTLAGRSYEQYF.

The chain has TRBV15 and TRBJ2-3; TRBD2 might be the D (6 bases). The CDR3 spans 15 residues. The germline gives CDR1 LNHNV, CDR2 YYDKDF (reference sequence). Between the trimmed V and J ends, which lost 5 bases and 4 bases, there was a span of 16 bases. CDR3 nucleotide sequence: TGTGCCACCAGCGGTTACGGGAGCCGTCCAGATACGCAGTATTTT. Protein product: CATSGYGSRPDTQYF.

This clonotype was detected ten times or more. V usage is TRBV6-2 or TRBV6-3 and J usage is TRBJ2-7; TRBD1 is a possible D gene (6 bases). The CDR3 sequence is 13 residues long. V was cut by 5 bases and J by 2 bases, with 10 bases left in between. Germline V CDR1 and CDR2: MNHEY, SVGEGT. The CDR3 spells CASSADSPYEQYF. The DNA for the CDR3 is TGTGCCAGCAGTGCGGACAGCCCCTACGAGCAGTACTTC.

This clonotype was seen repeatedly, ten times or more. The chain uses TRBV12-3 or TRBV12-4 and TRBJ1-5, with TRBD1 identical over 9 bases. The ends lost 6 bases at V and 6 bases at J; junction bases unmatched: 15. This CDR3 contains 17 residues. The CDR3 is CASSRVNGQGTSQPQHF. The CDR3 nucleotides are TGTGCCAGCAGCCGCGTAAACGGACAGGGGACGAGTCAGCCCCAGCATTTT.

This clonotype occurred many times. The chain recombines TRBV12-3 or TRBV12-4 with TRBJ2-7, with D unresolved. V was clipped by 1 base and J by 4 bases, with 5 bases between them. The CDR3 loop spans 12 amino acids. The CDR3 region is CASSLEAYEQYF. CDR3 coding DNA: TGTGCCAGCAGTTTAGAGGCTTACGAGCAGTACTTC.

This clonotype was observed many times. The chain carries TRBV3-1 and TRBJ1-4; maybe TRBD1 (5 bases). The germline gives CDR1 LGHDT, CDR2 YNNKEL (reference sequence). Trimming removed 1 base at V and 8 bases at J, with 11 bases between. The CDR3 has 14 amino acids. The CDR3, as DNA: TGTGCCAGCAGCCAAGTTTCAGGGTACGAAAAACTGTTTTTT. Translation gives CASSQVSGYEKLFF.

In its sample, this clonotype was seen a few times. A read error may be the cause here, since a much bigger clone is one base away. V and J are TRBV7-3 and TRBJ2-1; D gene ambiguous. The CDR3 totals 13 residues. Germline CDR1 is SGHTA and CDR2 is FQGTGA. Trimming cost V 1 base and J 5 bases, with 6 bases left between them. CDR3: CASSLRLDNEQFF. In nucleotides, the CDR3 is TGTGCCAGCAGCTTAAGGCTAGACAATGAGCAGTTCTTC.

The chain couples TRBV7-3 to TRBJ2-3; 13 bases line up with TRBD2. The CDR3 covers 16 residues. Germline V gives CDR1 SGHTA, CDR2 FQGTGA. Unmatched junction bases numbered 5, after V lost 5 bases and J lost 3 bases. The CDR3 coding sequence is TGTGCCAGCAGCGTTCGGACTAGCGGGAGTACAGATACGCAGTATTTT. It encodes CASSVRTSGSTDTQYF.

This clonotype has a count of ten or more. V is TRBV6-1 and J is TRBJ2-6; 9 nucleotides match TRBD1. Germline CDR1 and CDR2: MNHNS and SASEGT. The CDR3 runs to 15 residues. The V segment lost 6 bases and the J segment 2 bases; nucleotides outside the gene matches: 2. CDR3 region: CASRTGGAGANVLTF. The CDR3 region has the DNA TGTGCCAGCAGAACAGGGGGCGCTGGGGCCAACGTCCTGACTTTC.

At least ten counts were recorded for this clonotype. V and J are TRBV7-3 and TRBJ1-1; D ambiguous. CDR1 SGHTA and CDR2 FQGTGA come from the germline V gene. The CDR3 length is 13 residues. V lost 5 bases to trimming and J lost 1 base, with 8 bases between them. In DNA, the CDR3 is TGTGCCAGCAGCACGTCTAGGAACACTGAAGCTTTCTTT. This gives the protein CASSTSRNTEAFF.

This clonotype has at least ten counts. The V gene is TRBV3-1, the J gene TRBJ2-4; 7 bases line up with TRBD1. Trimming removed 0 bases from V and 10 bases from J; junction bases left unmatched: 6. The CDR3 totals 14 residues. Germline-derived CDR1 and CDR2 are LGHDT and YNNKEL (reference sequence). The CDR3 coding sequence is TGTGCCAGCAGCCAAGATCAGGACAGGCCTATTCAGTACTTC. Its protein is CASSQDQDRPIQYF.